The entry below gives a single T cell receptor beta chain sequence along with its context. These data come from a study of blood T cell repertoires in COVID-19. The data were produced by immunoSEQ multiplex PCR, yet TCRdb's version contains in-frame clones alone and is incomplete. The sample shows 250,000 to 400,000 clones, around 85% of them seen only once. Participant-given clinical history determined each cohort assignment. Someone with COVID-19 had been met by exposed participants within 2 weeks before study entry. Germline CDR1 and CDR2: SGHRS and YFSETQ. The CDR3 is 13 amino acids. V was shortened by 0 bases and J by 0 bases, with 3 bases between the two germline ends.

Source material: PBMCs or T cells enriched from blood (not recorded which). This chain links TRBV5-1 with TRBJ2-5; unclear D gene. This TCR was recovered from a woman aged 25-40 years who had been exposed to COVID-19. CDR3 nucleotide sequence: TGCGCCAGCAGCTTGGCGTACCAAGAGACCCAGTACTTC. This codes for CASSLAYQETQYF. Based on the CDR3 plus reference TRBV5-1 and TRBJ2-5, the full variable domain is KAGVTQTPRYLIKTRGQQVTLSCSPISGHRSVSWYQQTPGQGLQFLFEYFSETQRNKGNFPGRFSGRQFSNSRSEMNVSTLELGDSALYLCASSLAYQETQYFGPGTRLLVL.